This T cell receptor beta chain emerged from a study of CD4+ T cells in melanoma. Data came from immunoSEQ multiplex PCR; TCRdb stores just in-frame clones and leaves some out. This sample has some 21,000 clones, with over 70% found just once. Looked up from germline, CDR1 is SGHTA and CDR2 is FQGNSA. The CDR3 length is 15 residues. Trimming removed 7 bases from V and 0 bases from J, with 13 bases in between. J is TRBJ2-1 and V is TRBV7-2; D uncertain. The sequenced sample consisted of cells from a culture (not recorded whether cultured in vitro). The source of this sequence is a human donor with melanoma. The CDR3 nucleotides read TGTGCCAGCACCGGTGTGATCAGCTCCTACAATGAGCAGTTCTTC. Translated, it gives CASTGVISSYNEQFF.